A selection of T cell receptor beta chains follows, all from one sample in a study of regulatory T cells in long-lasting Graves disease. In TCRdb, the multiplex PCR reads were re-called with MiXCR into one record per CDR3 protein. This table has 400,000 to 550,000 distinct CDR3 sequences, around 17% appearing once. These same data were also listed under a study on T cells in Graves' hyperthyroidism and ophthalmopathy.

This material consisted of peripheral blood mononuclear cells (PBMCs), taken at new diagnosis, from a patient treated with antithyroid drugs. These receptors came from a woman between 18 and 30 years old with Graves disease. Each CDR3 is given with its conserved first and last residue. The D gene is left open where the match is weak.

J | V | D | CDR3
TRBJ1-1 | TRBV5-6 | NA | CASSLVRGLTEAFF
TRBJ2-3 | TRBV20-1 | TRBD2 | CSATNGLAGRDTQYF
TRBJ2-7 | TRBV2 | NA | CASNGGIRPYEQYF
TRBJ2-1 | TRBV2 | NA | CASSATVSYNEQFF
TRBJ1-1 | TRBV7-2 | NA | CASSAPVNTEAFF
TRBJ2-1 | TRBV27 | TRBD2 | CASSLYPRLARLYNEQFF
TRBJ2-7 | TRBV14 | TRBD1 | CASSQAPPWDRITYEQYF
TRBJ2-7 | TRBV2 | TRBD1 | CASTQGQGPYEQYF
TRBJ2-1 | TRBV2 | NA | CATVGDNEQFF
TRBJ2-7 | TRBV6-2/TRBV6-3 | NA | CASSYSGISSYNEQYF
TRBJ2-1 | TRBV5-6 | NA | CASSPHRVNINEQFF
TRBJ2-4 | TRBV28 | TRBD1 | CASSLYETGSTLNIQYF
TRBJ2-6 | TRBV3-1 | NA | CASIQGTWVGSGANVLTF
TRBJ2-6 | TRBV30 | NA | CAWSIKSFSGANVLTF
TRBJ1-2 | TRBV20-1 | NA | CSARDSGKANYGYTF
TRBJ2-4 | TRBV20-1 | TRBD2 | CSARLAGTIQYF
TRBJ2-5 | TRBV10-3 | NA | CAISSSGSQETQYF
TRBJ2-7 | TRBV12-3/TRBV12-4 | NA | CASSFTGFSYEQYF
TRBJ2-1 | TRBV7-2 | TRBD2 | CASSLAVVAGVGNEQFF
TRBJ2-1 | TRBV20-1 | NA | CSARIYNEQFF
NA | TRBV14 | NA | CASSQDLQGHLLYEQFF
TRBJ1-4 | TRBV12-3/TRBV12-4 | NA | CASSKSTNEKLFF
TRBJ2-1 | TRBV20-1 | TRBD2 | CSAWTSAYNEQFF
TRBJ1-2 | TRBV6-1 | NA | CASSDSAWTYGYTF
TRBJ1-1 | TRBV12-3/TRBV12-4 | NA | CASSLINSMNTEAFF
TRBJ2-5 | TRBV24-1 | NA | CATSGRGTSQETQYF
TRBJ2-3 | TRBV4-1 | TRBD2 | CASSQIGGRGNTQYF
TRBJ2-2 | TRBV27 | NA | CASSPHLAPTRTGELFF
TRBJ2-7 | TRBV7-8 | TRBD1 | CASSLGKGQGYEQYF
TRBJ2-5 | TRBV28 | NA | CASRTVQTQYF
TRBJ1-5 | TRBV12-3/TRBV12-4 | NA | CASSRGHQPQHF
TRBJ1-4 | TRBV19 | NA | CASRFRGFPNEKLFF
TRBJ1-1 | TRBV28 | NA | CASTPKGNTEAFF
TRBJ1-4 | TRBV7-2 | TRBD1 | CASSTNRGPDEKLFF
TRBJ2-2 | TRBV6-1 | NA | CASSRGRSNTGELFF
TRBJ2-1 | TRBV19 | TRBD2 | CASTVTSGAGSEQFF
TRBJ1-1 | TRBV5-1 | TRBD1 | CASSRRTGILDTEAFF
TRBJ2-3 | TRBV2 | TRBD2 | CASRELAGGGNTQYF
TRBJ2-7 | TRBV19 | TRBD1 | CATKGQGTYEQYF
TRBJ2-1 | TRBV20-1 | TRBD2 | CSASLTSDSYNEQFF
TRBJ2-4 | TRBV25-1 | NA | CASSDVSLAKNIQYF
TRBJ2-3 | TRBV28 | NA | CASRASSTDTQYF
TRBJ2-3 | TRBV5-1 | NA | CASSPLVGATDTQYF
TRBJ1-1 | TRBV28 | NA | CASSLWAGSQNTEAFF
TRBJ2-1 | TRBV24-1 | NA | CATSDLRLSYNEQFF
TRBJ2-5 | TRBV9 | NA | CASSVESSQETQYF
TRBJ2-1 | TRBV10-3 | NA | CATRTLAQRDEQFF
TRBJ2-7 | TRBV20-1 | TRBD1 | CSAPTGGSYEQYF
TRBJ1-1 | TRBV27 | NA | CASSSKERHTEAFF
TRBJ2-2 | TRBV6-1 | NA | CASRLMGSLIISNTGELFF
TRBJ1-2 | TRBV5-4 | NA | CASSPGGQSYGYTF
TRBJ2-3 | TRBV5-6 | NA | CASSLAIGITDTQYF
TRBJ1-5 | TRBV28 | NA | CASGIRNQPQHF
TRBJ2-3 | TRBV3-1 | NA | CASSSRGPAGTDTQYF
TRBJ2-7 | TRBV27 | TRBD2 | CASSLSIGGRAYEQYF
TRBJ1-1 | TRBV19 | NA | CARKPESEAFF